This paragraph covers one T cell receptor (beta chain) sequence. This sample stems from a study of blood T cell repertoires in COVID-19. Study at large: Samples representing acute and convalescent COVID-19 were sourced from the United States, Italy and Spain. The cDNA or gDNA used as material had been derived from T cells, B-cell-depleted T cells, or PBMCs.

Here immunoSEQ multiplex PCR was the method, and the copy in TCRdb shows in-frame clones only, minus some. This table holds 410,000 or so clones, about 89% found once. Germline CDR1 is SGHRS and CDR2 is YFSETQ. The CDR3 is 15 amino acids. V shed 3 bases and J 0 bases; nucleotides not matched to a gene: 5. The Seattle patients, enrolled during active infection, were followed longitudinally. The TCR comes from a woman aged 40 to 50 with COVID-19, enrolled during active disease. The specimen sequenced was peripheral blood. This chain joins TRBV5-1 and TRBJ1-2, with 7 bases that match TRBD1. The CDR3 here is CASSWGDSANYGYTF. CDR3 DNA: TGCGCCAGCAGCTGGGGGGACAGTGCTAACTATGGCTACACCTTC.